The clone carrying this T cell receptor beta chain was detected a few times. Its matching antigen is unknown. This specimen comes from a study of shared clonotypes between healthy human individuals. This CDR3 region has 14 residues. Germline V gene lookup returns CDR1 SGHKS and CDR2 YYEKEE (reference sequence). Trimming removed 0 bases from V and 4 bases from J, with 10 bases in between. Study results and caveats: It was the few donors that limited the genetic and exposure-history diversity represented.

Profiled with immunoSEQ multiplex PCR; TCRdb holds only in-frame clones, not every one. The table lists more than 900,000 clones, around three quarters of them singletons. The V gene is TRBV5-5, the J gene TRBJ1-2, with TRBD1 as a possible D gene (5 bases). Sequenced material: memory CD4+ T cells from PBMCs. Stated subset: CD45RA-negative fraction. This sequence was found in a man aged 18 to 35 in good health. Some clones in this sample may be carry-over from other donors' samples. Written as DNA, the CDR3 is TGTGCCAGCAGCTTGGACGAGAGGGGCTATGGCTACACCTTC. It specifies CASSLDERGYGYTF. The whole variable domain, filled in from reference TRBV5-5 and TRBJ1-2, reads DAGVTQSPTHLIKTRGQQVTLRCSPISGHKSVSWYQQVLGQGPQFIFQYYEKEERGRGNFPDRFSARQFPNYSSELNVNALLLGDSALYLCASSLDERGYGYTFGSGTRLTVV.